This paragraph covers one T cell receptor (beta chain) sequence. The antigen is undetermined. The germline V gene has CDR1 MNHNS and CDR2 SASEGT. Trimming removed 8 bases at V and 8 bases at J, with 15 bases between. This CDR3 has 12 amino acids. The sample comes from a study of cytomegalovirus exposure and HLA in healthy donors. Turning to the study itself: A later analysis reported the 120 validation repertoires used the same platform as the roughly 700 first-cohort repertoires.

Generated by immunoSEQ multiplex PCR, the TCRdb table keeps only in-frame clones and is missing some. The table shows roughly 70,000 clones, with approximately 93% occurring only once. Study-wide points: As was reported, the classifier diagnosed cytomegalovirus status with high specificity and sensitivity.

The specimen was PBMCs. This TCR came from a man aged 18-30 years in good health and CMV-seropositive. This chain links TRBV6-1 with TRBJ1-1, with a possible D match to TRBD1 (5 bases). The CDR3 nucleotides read TGTGCCAGCGGGCAGGGCAAAGTGGAAGCTTTCTTT. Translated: CASGQGKVEAFF.